This TCR beta chain was captured in a study of technical replicates of blood from a handful of donors. Only in-frame clones appear in the TCRdb table, and some are missing; sequencing was by immunoSEQ multiplex PCR. This table has 95,000 to 100,000 clones, 96% appearing once. The germline V gene encodes CDR1 LNHNV and CDR2 YYDKDF (reference sequence). CDR3 length equals 15 residues. Trimming cost V 3 bases and J 5 bases; bases outside gene matches: 5. The TCR sequence derives from a human donor in good health. V gene TRBV15 combines with J gene TRBJ2-1; TRBD1 agrees at 9 bases. The sequencing input was T cells isolated from PBMCs. CDR3: CATSSGQGINNEQFF. Here the CDR3 DNA reads TGTGCCACCAGCAGCGGACAGGGGATCAACAATGAGCAGTTCTTC. The entire variable domain, with the rest obtained from reference TRBV15 and TRBJ2-1, is as follows: DAMVIQNPRYQVTQFGKPVTLSCSQTLNHNVMYWYQQKSSQAPKLLFHYYDKDFNNEADTPDNFQSRRPNTSFCFLDIRSPGLGDTAMYLCATSSGQGINNEQFFGPGTRLTVL.